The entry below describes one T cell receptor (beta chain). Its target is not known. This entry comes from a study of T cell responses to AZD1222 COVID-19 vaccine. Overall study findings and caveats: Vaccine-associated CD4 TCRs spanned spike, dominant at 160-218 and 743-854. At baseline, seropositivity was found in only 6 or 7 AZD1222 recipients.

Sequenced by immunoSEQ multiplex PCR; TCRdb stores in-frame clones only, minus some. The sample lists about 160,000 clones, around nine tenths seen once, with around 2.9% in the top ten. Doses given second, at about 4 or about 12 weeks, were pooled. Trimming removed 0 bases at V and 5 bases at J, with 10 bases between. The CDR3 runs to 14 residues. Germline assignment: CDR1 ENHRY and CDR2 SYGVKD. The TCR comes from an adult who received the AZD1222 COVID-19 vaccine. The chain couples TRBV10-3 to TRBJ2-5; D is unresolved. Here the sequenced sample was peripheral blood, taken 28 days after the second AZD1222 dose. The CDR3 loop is CAISESKIGETQYF. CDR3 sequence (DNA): TGTGCCATCAGTGAGTCGAAGATCGGGGAGACCCAGTACTTC.